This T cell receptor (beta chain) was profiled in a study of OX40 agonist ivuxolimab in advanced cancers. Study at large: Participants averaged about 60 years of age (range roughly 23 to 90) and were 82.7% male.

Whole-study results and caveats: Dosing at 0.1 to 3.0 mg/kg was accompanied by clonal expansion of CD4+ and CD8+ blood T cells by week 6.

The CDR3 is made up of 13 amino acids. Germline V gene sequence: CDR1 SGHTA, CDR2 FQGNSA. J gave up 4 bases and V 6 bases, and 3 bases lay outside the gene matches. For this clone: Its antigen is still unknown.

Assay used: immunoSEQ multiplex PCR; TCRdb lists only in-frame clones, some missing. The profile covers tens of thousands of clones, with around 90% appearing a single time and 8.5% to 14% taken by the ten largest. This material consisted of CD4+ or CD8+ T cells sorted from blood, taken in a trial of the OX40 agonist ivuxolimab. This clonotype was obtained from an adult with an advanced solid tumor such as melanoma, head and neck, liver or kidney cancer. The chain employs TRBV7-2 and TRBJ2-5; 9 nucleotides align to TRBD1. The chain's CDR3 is CASRRTGVETQYF. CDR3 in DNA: TGTGCCAGCAGGCGGACAGGGGTAGAGACCCAGTACTTC.